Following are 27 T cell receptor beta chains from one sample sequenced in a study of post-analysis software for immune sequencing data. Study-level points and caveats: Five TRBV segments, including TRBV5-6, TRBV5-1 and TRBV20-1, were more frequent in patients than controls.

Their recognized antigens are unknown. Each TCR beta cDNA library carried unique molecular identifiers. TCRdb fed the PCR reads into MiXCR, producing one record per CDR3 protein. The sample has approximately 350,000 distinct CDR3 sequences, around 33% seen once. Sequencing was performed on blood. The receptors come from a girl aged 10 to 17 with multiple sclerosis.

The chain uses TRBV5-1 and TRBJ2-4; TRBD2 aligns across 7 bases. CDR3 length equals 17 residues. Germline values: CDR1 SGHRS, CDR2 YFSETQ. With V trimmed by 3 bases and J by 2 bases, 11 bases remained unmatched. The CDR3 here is CASSSPERGRSKNIQYF. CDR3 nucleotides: TGCGCCAGCAGCTCCCCTGAGCGGGGACGGTCCAAAAACATTCAGTACTTC.

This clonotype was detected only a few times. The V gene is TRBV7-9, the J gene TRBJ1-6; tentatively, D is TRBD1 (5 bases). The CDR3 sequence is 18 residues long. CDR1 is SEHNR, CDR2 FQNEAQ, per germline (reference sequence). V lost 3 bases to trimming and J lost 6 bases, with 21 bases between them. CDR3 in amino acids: CASSFGWSGDYPNSPLHF. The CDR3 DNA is TGTGCCAGCAGCTTTGGTTGGTCGGGGGATTACCCTAATTCACCCCTCCACTTT.

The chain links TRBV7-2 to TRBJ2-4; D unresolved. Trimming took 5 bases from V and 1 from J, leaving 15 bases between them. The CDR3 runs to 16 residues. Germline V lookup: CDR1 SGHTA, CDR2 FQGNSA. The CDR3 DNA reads TGTGCCAGCAGCCCCGAGGTGGCCCGGGCCAAAAACATTCAGTACTTC. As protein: CASSPEVARAKNIQYF. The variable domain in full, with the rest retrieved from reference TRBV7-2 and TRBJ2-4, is GAGVSQSPSNKVTEKGKDVELRCDPISGHTALYWYRQSLGQGLEFLIYFQGNSAPDKSGLPSDRFSAERTGGSVSTLTIQRTQQEDSAVYLCASSPEVARAKNIQYFGAGTRLSVL.

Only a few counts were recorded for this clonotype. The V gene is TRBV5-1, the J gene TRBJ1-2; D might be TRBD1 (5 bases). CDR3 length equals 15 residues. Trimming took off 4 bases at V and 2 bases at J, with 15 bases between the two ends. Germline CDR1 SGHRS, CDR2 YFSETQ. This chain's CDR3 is CASSPQTEVNYGYTF. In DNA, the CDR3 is TGCGCCAGCAGCCCCCAGACAGAGGTCAACTATGGCTACACCTTC.

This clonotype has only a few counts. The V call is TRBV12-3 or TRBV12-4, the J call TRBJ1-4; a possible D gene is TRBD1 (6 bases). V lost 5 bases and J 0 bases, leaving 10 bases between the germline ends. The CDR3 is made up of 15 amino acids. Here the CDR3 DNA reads TGTGCCAGCAGTGCTTACAGGGCAACTAATGAAAAACTGTTTTTT. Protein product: CASSAYRATNEKLFF.

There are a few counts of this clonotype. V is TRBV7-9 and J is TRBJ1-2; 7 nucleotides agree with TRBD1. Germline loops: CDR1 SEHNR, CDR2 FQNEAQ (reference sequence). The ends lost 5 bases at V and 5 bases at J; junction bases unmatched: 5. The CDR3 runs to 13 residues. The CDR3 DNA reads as TGTGCCAGCAGCAGACCGGGACAGTATGGCTACACCTTC. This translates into CASSRPGQYGYTF.

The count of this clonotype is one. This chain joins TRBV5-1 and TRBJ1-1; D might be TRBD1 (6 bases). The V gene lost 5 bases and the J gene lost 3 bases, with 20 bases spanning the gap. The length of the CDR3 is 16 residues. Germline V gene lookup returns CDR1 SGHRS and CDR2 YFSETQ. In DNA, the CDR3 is TGCGCCAGCAGTTTAATACAGGGTAATGAGGACACTGAAGCTTTCTTT. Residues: CASSLIQGNEDTEAFF.

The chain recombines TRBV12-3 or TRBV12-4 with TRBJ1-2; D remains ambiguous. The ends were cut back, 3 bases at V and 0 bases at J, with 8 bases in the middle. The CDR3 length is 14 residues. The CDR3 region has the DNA TGTGCCAGCAGTTTGTTCCGAGCTAACTATGGCTACACCTTC. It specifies CASSLFRANYGYTF.

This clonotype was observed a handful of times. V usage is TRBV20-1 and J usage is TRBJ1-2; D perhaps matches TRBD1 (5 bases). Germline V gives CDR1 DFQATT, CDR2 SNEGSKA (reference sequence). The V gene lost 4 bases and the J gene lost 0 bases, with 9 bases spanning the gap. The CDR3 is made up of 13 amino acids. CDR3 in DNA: TGCAGTGCTACGGACACAGCTAACTATGGCTACACCTTC. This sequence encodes CSATDTANYGYTF.

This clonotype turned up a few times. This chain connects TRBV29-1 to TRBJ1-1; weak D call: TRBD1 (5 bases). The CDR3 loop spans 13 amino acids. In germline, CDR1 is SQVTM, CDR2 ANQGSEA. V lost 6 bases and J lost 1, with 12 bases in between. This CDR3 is CSVQAQGNTEAFF. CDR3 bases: TGCAGCGTCCAGGCGCAGGGGAACACTGAAGCTTTCTTT.

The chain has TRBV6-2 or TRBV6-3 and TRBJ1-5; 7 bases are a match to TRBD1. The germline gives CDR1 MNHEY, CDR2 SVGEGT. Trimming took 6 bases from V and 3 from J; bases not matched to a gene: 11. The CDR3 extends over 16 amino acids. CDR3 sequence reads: CASSPQRGQNNQPQHF. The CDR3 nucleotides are TGTGCCAGCAGCCCTCAACGGGGACAGAACAATCAGCCCCAGCATTTT.

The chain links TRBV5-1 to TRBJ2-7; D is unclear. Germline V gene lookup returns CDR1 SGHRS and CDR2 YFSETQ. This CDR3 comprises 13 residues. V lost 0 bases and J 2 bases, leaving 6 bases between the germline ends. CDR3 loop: CASSLAVAYEQYF. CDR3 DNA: TGCGCCAGCAGCTTGGCCGTTGCCTACGAGCAGTACTTC.

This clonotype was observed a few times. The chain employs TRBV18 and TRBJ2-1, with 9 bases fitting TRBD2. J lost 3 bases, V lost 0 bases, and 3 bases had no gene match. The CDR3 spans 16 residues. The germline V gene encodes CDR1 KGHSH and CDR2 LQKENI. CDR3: CASSPPKTSGYNEQFF. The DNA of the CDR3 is TGTGCCAGCTCACCACCGAAGACTAGCGGCTACAATGAGCAGTTCTTC.

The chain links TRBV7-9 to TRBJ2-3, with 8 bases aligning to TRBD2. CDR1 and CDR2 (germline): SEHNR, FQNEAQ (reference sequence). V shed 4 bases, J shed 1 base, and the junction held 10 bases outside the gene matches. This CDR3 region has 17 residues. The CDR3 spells CASSSRGSGVRTDTQYF. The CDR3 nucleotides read TGTGCCAGCAGCTCCAGAGGTAGCGGGGTCCGCACAGATACGCAGTATTTT.

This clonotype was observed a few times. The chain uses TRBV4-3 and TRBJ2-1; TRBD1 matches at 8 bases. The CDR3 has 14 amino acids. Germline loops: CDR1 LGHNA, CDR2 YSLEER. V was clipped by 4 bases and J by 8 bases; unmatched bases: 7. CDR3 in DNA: TGCGCCAGCAGCCCCGGGACAGGCGAGGATGAGCAGTTCTTC. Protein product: CASSPGTGEDEQFF.

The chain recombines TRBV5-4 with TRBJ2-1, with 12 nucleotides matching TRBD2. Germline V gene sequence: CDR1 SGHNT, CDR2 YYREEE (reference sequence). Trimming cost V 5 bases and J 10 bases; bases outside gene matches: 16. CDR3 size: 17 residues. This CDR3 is CASSRRAASGGAGEQFF. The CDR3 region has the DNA TGTGCCAGCAGTCGTCGTGCGGCTAGCGGGGGGGCTGGAGAGCAGTTCTTC.

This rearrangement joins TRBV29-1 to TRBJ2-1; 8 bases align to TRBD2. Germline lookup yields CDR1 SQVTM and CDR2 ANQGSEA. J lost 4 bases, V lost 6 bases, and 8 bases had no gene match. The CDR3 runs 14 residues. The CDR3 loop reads CSVSWRGAYNEQFF. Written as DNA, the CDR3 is TGCAGCGTGAGCTGGCGGGGGGCTTACAATGAGCAGTTCTTC.

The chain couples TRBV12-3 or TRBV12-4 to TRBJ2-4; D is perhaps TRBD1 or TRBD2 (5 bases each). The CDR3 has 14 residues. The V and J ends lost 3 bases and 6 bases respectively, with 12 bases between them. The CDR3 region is CASSFSGTLNIQYF. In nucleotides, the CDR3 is TGTGCCAGCAGTTTCTCCGGGACCTTAAACATTCAGTACTTC.

DNA of the CDR3: TGTGCCAGCAGCTTAGCTTCGGGACAGCTTTTCTCCTACGAGCAGTACTTC. This codes for CASSLASGQLFSYEQYF. The rearrangement uses TRBV7-9 and TRBJ2-7; 7 positions agree with TRBD1. The V gene's germline CDR1 is SEHNR and CDR2 FQNEAQ (reference sequence). The CDR3 spans 17 residues. V lost 0 bases to trimming and J lost 0 bases; unmatched junction nucleotides: 8.

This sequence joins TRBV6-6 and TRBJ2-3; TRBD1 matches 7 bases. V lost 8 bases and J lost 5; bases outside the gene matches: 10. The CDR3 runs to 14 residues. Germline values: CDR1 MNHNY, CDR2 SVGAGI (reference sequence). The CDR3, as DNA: TGTGCCAGCCTCCGGACAGGAACGGGAGATACGCAGTATTTT. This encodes CASLRTGTGDTQYF.

For the CDR3, the DNA is TGCAGTGCTAGACCTGGTGGGGAGGTTAGGAGCAACTATGGCTACACCTTC. The encoded protein is CSARPGGEVRSNYGYTF. This rearrangement joins TRBV20-1 to TRBJ1-2, with D uncertain. The V gene's germline CDR1 is DFQATT and CDR2 SNEGSKA (reference sequence). The CDR3 has 17 amino acids. Deletions cut 2 bases from V and 2 bases from J, with 21 bases between.

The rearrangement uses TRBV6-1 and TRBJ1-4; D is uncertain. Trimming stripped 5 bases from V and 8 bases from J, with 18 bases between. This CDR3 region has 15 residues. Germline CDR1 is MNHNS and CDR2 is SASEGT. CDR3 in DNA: TGTGCCAGCAGTTCCGGACTCACCTGGGGAGAAAAACTGTTTTTT. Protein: CASSSGLTWGEKLFF.

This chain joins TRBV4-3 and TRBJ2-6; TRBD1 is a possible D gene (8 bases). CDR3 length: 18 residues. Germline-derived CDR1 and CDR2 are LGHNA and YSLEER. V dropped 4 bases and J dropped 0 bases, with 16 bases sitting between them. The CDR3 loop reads CASSRHRGGSSGANVLTF. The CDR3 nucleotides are TGCGCCAGCAGCCGTCACAGGGGGGGAAGCTCTGGGGCCAACGTCCTGACTTTC.

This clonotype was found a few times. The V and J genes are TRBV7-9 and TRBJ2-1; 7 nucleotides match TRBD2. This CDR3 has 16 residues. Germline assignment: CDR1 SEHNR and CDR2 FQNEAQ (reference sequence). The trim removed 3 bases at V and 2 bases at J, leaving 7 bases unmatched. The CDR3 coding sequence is TGTGCCAGCAGCTTTGGCCGGGGGGAAGCCTACAATGAGCAGTTCTTC. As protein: CASSFGRGEAYNEQFF.

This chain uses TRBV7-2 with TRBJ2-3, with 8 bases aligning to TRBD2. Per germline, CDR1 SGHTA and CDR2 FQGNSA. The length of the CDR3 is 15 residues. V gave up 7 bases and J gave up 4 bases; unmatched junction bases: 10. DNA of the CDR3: TGTGCCAGCAACCCCCAGGGACTAGGGGCAGATACGCAGTATTTT. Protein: CASNPQGLGADTQYF.

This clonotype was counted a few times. The CDR3 loop reads CASRPGSNGYTF. CDR3 nucleotides: TGTGCCAGCAGACCCGGGAGTAATGGCTACACCTTC. The chain employs TRBV12-3 or TRBV12-4 and TRBJ1-2; D remains unclear. V shed 6 bases and J shed 6 bases, with 11 bases lying between them. CDR3 length: 12 amino acids.

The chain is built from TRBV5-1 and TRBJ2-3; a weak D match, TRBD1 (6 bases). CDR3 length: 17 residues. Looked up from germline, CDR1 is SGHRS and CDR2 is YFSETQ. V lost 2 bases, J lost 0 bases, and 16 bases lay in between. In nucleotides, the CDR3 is TGCGCCAGCAGCTTTACCCCACAGGGTACTAGCACAGATACGCAGTATTTT. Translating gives CASSFTPQGTSTDTQYF.